This T cell receptor (beta chain) was captured in a study of beta chain features in type 1 diabetes. This CDR3 spans 12 amino acids. The ends were cut back, 6 bases at V and 6 bases at J, with 12 bases in the middle. The germline V gene encodes CDR1 SNHLY and CDR2 FYNNEI. Study-wide points: In comparison with healthy donors, patients had naive, central memory and Treg TCRB repertoires that appeared more similar.

Expressed TCRB transcripts were sequenced after all isolated RNA was converted to cDNA. Clones were sequenced by immunoSEQ multiplex PCR, and TCRdb holds only the in-frame ones, with some missing. The table shows a few hundred thousand clones, with roughly 15% occurring only once. This clone was counted only a few times. Its antigen is not identified. The TCR originated in a woman younger than 30 in good health. The rearrangement uses TRBV2 and TRBJ2-7; no definite D call. Input material: naive CD4+ T cells from blood. As DNA, the CDR3 is TGTGCCAGCAGAGAGGTAAACCTCGAGCAGTACTTC. As protein: CASREVNLEQYF.